This T cell receptor beta chain was documented in a study of cytomegalovirus exposure and HLA in healthy donors. Worth noting for this clone: Its antigen remains unidentified.

Notes on the study in general: A missense variant in DCLRE1C was later tied to TCR beta V- and J-gene trimming. Clonal expansion, a later analysis showed, was greater in HLA-associated TCR beta chains than in equally common others. In a later analysis, most CMV-associated TCR beta chains appeared HLA-restricted.

Germline-derived CDR1 and CDR2 are MNHEY and SMNVEV (reference sequence). Trimming cost V 7 bases and J 6 bases; bases outside gene matches: 11. CDR3 size: 15 residues. It was with 60 Vbeta and 13 Jbeta primers that the PCR ran. Repertoires were generated with immunoSEQ multiplex PCR, while TCRdb's copy carries only in-frame clones and drops some. The table lists more than 90,000 clones, 55% to 70% of them singletons. This receptor was taken from a boy between 10 and 17 years old in good health and CMV-seropositive. The sequenced sample consisted of PBMCs. The V gene is TRBV27, the J gene TRBJ2-1; 8 positions agree with TRBD2. The CDR3 coding sequence is TGTGCCAGCACCCCCGCGGGGGGCCCTAGCAATGAGCAGTTCTTC. It translates to CASTPAGGPSNEQFF.